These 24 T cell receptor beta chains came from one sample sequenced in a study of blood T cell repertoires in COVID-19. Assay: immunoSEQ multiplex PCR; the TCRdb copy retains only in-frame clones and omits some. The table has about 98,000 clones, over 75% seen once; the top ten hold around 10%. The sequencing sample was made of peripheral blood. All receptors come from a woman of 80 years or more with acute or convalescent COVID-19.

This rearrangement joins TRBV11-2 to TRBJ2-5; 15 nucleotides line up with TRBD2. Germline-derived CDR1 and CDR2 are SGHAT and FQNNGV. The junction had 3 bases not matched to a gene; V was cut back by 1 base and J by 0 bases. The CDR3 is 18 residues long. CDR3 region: CASSLGGTSGGYQETQYF. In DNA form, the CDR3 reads TGTGCCAGCAGCTTAGGAGGGACTAGCGGGGGGTACCAAGAGACCCAGTACTTC.

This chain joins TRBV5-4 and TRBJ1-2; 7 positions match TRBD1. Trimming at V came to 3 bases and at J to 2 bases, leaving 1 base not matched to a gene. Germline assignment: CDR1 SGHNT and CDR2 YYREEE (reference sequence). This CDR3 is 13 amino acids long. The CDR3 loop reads CASSSGQNYGYTF. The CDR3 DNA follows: TGTGCCAGCAGCTCGGGACAGAACTATGGCTACACCTTC.

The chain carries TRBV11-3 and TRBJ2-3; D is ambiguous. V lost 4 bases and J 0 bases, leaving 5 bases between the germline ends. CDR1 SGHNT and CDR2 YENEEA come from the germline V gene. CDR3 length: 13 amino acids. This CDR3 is CASSSTSTDTQYF. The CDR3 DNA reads TGTGCCAGCAGCTCAACTAGCACAGATACGCAGTATTTT.

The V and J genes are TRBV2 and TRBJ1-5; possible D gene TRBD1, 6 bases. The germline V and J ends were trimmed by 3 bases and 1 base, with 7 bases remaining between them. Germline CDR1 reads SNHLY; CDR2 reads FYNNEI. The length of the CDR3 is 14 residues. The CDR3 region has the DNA TGTGCCAGCAGTGACAGGGGAAGCAATCAGCCCCAGCATTTT. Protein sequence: CASSDRGSNQPQHF.

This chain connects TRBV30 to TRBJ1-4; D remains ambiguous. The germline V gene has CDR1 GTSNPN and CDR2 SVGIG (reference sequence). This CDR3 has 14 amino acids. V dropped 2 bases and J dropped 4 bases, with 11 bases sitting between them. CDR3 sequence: CAWSKDSLNEKLFF. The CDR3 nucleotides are TGTGCCTGGAGTAAAGATAGTCTTAATGAAAAACTGTTTTTT.

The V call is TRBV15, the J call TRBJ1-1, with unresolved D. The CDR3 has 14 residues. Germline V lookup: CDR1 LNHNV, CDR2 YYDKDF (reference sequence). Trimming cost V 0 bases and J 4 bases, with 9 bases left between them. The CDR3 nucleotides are TGTGCCACCAGCAGAGATCGAGTAAGCACTGAAGCTTTCTTT. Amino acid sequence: CATSRDRVSTEAFF.

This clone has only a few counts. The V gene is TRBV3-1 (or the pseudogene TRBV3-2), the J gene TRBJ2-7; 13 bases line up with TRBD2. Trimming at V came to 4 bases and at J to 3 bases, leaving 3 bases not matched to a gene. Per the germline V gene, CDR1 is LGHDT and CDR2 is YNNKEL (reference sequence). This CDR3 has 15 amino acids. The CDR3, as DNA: TGTGCCAGCAGCCGCGGACTAGCGGGGGACTACGAGCAGTACTTC. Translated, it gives CASSRGLAGDYEQYF.

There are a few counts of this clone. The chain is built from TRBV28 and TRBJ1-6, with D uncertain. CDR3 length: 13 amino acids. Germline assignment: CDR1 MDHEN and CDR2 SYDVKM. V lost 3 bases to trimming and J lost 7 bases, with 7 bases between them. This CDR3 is CASSLSVNSPLHF. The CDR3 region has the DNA TGTGCCAGCAGTTTGTCAGTGAATTCACCCCTCCACTTT.

CDR3 sequence: CATRQGANNEQFF. The CDR3 DNA follows: TGTGCCACCAGACAGGGGGCGAATAATGAGCAGTTCTTC. The chain links TRBV24-1 to TRBJ2-1; 9 nucleotides align to TRBD1. This CDR3 comprises 13 residues. Losses at the gene ends were 7 bases for V and 7 bases for J; bases not matched to a gene: 4. Per germline, CDR1 KGHDR and CDR2 SFDVKD.

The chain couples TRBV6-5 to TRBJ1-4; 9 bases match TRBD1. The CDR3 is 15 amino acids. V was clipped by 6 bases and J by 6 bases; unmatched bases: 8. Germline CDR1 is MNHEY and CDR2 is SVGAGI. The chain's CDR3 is CASSLLRTGDEKLFF. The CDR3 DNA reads TGTGCCAGCAGCCTACTCCGGACAGGGGATGAAAAACTGTTTTTT.

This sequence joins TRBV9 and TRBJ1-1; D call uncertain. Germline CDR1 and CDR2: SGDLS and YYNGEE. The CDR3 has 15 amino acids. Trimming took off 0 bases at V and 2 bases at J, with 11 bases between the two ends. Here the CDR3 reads CASSVDAAGNTEAFF. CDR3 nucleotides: TGTGCCAGCAGCGTAGACGCAGCGGGCAACACTGAAGCTTTCTTT.

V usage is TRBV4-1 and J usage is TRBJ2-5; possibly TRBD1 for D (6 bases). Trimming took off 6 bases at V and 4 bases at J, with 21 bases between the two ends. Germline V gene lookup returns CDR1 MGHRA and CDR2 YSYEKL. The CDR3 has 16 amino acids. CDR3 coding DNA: TGCGCCAGCAGGAGGTCTGGGCAGGGGACGGCAGAGACCCAGTACTTC. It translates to CASRRSGQGTAETQYF.

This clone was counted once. CDR3 coding DNA: TGTGCCAGCAGTGACAGGGTAGGCACTGAAGCTTTCTTT. It encodes CASSDRVGTEAFF. V is TRBV6-1 and J is TRBJ1-1; possible D gene TRBD1, 5 bases. The V gene's germline CDR1 is MNHNS and CDR2 SASEGT. The CDR3 covers 13 residues. Between the trimmed V and J ends, which lost 3 bases and 4 bases, there was a span of 9 bases.

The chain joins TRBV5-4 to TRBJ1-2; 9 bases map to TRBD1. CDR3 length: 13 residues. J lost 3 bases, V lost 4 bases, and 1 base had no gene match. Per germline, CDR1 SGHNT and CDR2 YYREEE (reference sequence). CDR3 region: CASSRTGDYGYTF. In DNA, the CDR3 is TGTGCCAGCAGCAGGACAGGGGACTATGGCTACACCTTC.

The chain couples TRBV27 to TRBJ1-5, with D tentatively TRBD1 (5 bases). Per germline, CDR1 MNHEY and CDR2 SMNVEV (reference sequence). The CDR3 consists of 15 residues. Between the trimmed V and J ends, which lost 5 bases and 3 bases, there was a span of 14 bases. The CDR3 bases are TGTGCCAGCAGTCCCCTGGGGGGGATCAATCAGCCCCAGCATTTT. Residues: CASSPLGGINQPQHF.

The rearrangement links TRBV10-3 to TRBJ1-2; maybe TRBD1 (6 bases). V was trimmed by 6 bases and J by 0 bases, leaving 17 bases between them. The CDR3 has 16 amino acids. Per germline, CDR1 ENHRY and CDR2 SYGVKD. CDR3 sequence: CAIRSQTGGANYGYTF. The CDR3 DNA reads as TGTGCCATCAGAAGTCAGACAGGAGGCGCTAACTATGGCTACACCTTC.

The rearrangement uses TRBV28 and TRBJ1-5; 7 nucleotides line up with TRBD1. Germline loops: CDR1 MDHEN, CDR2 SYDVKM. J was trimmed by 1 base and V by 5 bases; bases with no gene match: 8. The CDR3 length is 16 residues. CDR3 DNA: TGTGCCAGCAGTCCACCCCCGGGACAGAGCAATCAGCCCCAGCATTTT. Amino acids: CASSPPPGQSNQPQHF.

Written as DNA, the CDR3 is TGCGCCAGCAGCCAAGAAACAGGGGGAAGGGGCTACACCTTC. This sequence encodes CASSQETGGRGYTF. This sequence joins TRBV4-1 and TRBJ1-2; TRBD1 matches at 8 bases. V lost 0 bases and J lost 8; bases outside the gene matches: 5. The CDR3 consists of 14 residues. Germline V gives CDR1 MGHRA, CDR2 YSYEKL.

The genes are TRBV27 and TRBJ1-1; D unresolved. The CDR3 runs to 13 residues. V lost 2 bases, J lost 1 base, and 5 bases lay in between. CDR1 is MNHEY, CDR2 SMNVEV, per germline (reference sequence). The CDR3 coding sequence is TGTGCCAGCAGTTTAACGGGGAACACTGAAGCTTTCTTT. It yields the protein CASSLTGNTEAFF.

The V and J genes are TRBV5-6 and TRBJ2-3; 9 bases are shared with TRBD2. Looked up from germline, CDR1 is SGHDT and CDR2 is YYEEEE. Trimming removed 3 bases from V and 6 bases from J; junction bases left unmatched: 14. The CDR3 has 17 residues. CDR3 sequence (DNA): TGTGCCAGCAGCTCCTGGGGTCTAGCGGGGATTGGGGATACGCAGTATTTT. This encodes CASSSWGLAGIGDTQYF.

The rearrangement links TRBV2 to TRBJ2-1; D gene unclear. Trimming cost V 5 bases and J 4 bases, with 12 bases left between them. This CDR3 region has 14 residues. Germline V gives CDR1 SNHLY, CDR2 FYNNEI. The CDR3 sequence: CASSLTAAYNEQFF. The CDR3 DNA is TGTGCCAGCAGTCTTACAGCCGCATACAATGAGCAGTTCTTC.

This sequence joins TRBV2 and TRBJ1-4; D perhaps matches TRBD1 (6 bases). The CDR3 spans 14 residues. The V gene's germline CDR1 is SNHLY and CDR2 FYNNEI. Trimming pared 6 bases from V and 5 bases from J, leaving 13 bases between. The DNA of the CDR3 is TGTGCCAGCAGAGGGGACATTCGGAATGAAAAACTGTTTTTT. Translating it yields CASRGDIRNEKLFF.

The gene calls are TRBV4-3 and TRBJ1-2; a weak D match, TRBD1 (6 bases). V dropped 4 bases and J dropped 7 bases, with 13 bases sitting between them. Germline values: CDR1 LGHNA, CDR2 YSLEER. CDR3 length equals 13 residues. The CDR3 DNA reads TGCGCCAGCAGCCTCGAAGGGGGTGGTGGCTACACCTTC. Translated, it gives CASSLEGGGGYTF.

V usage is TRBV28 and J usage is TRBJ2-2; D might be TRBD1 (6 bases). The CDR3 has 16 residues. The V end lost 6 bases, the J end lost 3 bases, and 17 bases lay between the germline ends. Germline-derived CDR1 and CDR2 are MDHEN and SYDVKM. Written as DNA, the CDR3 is TGTGCCAGCAGCGGGGCGGACAGCTCTTACACCGGGGAGCTGTTTTTT. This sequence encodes CASSGADSSYTGELFF.